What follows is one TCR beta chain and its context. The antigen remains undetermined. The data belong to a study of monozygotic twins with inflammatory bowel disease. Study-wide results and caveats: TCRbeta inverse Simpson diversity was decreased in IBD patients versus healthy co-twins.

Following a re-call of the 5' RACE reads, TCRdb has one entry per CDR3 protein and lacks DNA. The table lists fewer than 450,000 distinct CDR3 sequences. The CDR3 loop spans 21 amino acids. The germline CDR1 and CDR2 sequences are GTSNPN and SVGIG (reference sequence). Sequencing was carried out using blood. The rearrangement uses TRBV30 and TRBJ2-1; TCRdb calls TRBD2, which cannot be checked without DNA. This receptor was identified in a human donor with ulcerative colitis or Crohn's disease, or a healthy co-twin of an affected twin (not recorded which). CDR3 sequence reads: CAWNHNVIAGAKALSKNEQFF.